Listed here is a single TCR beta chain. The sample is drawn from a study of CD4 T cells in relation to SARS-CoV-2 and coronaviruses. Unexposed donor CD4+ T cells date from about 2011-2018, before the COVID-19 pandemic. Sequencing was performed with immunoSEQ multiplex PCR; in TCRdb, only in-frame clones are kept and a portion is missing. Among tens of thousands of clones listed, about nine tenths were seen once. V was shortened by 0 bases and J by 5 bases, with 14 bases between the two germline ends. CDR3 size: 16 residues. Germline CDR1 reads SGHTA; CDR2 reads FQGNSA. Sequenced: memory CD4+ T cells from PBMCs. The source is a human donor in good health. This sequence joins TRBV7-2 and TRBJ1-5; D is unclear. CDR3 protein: CASSLARARVHQPQHF. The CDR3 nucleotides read TGTGCCAGCAGCTTAGCGCGGGCAAGGGTTCATCAGCCCCAGCATTTT.